Each of the 18 T cell receptor beta chains below was sequenced from the same sample in a study of shared clonotypes between healthy human individuals. The table came from immunoSEQ multiplex PCR; TCRdb's copy has only in-frame clones and leaves some out. The sample lists some 200,000 clones; over 80% were seen once. The sequencing input was naive CD4+ T cells sorted from blood. Sample subset: CD45RA+ positively selected. All receptors come from a woman aged 30 to 39 in good health.

V is TRBV4-2 and J is TRBJ2-5; possible D gene TRBD2, 5 bases. The J call is in doubt because the DNA end fits TRBJ2-7 better. The CDR3 extends over 14 amino acids. CDR1 and CDR2 (germline): LGHNA, YNFKEQ. CDR3 DNA: TGTGCCAGCAGCCGAGGGAGAGGATCCTACGAGCAGTACTTC. Protein: CASSRGRGSYEQYF.

The chain uses TRBV5-4 and TRBJ2-5; no firm D call. This CDR3 is 13 amino acids long. The V gene's germline CDR1 is SGHNT and CDR2 YYREEE (reference sequence). Trimming removed 1 base at V and 4 bases at J, with 8 bases between. DNA of the CDR3: TGTGCCAGCAGCTTGTTTAGTGGAGAGACCCAGTACTTC. It yields the protein CASSLFSGETQYF.

This rearrangement joins TRBV5-1 to TRBJ2-1; TRBD2 agrees at 12 bases. The CDR3 is 17 amino acids. In germline, CDR1 is SGHRS, CDR2 YFSETQ. J gave up 1 base and V 0 bases, and 2 bases lay outside the gene matches. CDR3 sequence (DNA): TGCGCCAGCAGCTTGGGGACTAGCGGGATATCCTACAATGAGCAGTTCTTC. This sequence encodes CASSLGTSGISYNEQFF.

This rearrangement joins TRBV6-5 to TRBJ1-5; 8 nucleotides align to TRBD1. V gave up 0 bases and J gave up 3 bases; unmatched junction bases: 1. Germline-derived CDR1 and CDR2 are MNHEY and SVGAGI. This CDR3 contains 15 residues. CDR3 bases: TGTGCCAGCAGTTACTCGACAGGGGCCAATCAGCCCCAGCATTTT. Amino acid sequence: CASSYSTGANQPQHF.

V is TRBV7-9 and J is TRBJ1-1; TRBD1 is a possible D gene (6 bases). The CDR3 length is 14 residues. V was shortened by 3 bases and J by 2 bases, with 10 bases between the two germline ends. Germline values: CDR1 SEHNR, CDR2 FQNEAQ (reference sequence). CDR3 protein: CASSFGGGNTEAFF. CDR3 coding DNA: TGTGCCAGCAGCTTTGGAGGGGGAAACACTGAAGCTTTCTTT.

The J gene is TRBJ2-3, the V gene TRBV6-6; 7 positions agree with TRBD2. V shed 2 bases and J 4 bases; nucleotides not matched to a gene: 6. The germline CDR1 and CDR2 sequences are MNHNY and SVGAGI (reference sequence). This CDR3 comprises 15 residues. CDR3 sequence (DNA): TGTGCCAGCAGTTACGACGGGAGGTACCCAGATACGCAGTATTTT. Its translation: CASSYDGRYPDTQYF.

This clone was detected only once. The chain carries TRBV7-9 and TRBJ1-1; 7 nucleotides agree with TRBD1. The CDR3 spans 10 residues. J gave up 7 bases and V 8 bases, and 1 base lay outside the gene matches. Germline V gives CDR1 SEHNR, CDR2 FQNEAQ (reference sequence). CDR3 bases: TGTGCCAGCGGGACAGTTGAAGCTTTCTTT. This sequence encodes CASGTVEAFF.

The chain combines TRBV10-1 with TRBJ2-7, with TRBD1 identical over 8 bases. Per the germline V gene, CDR1 is WNHNN and CDR2 is SYGVQD (reference sequence). Losses at the gene ends were 3 bases for V and 2 bases for J; bases not matched to a gene: 3. The CDR3 runs 14 residues. CDR3 in amino acids: CASSERQGTYEQYF. In DNA form, the CDR3 reads TGCGCCAGCAGTGAAAGACAGGGGACCTACGAGCAGTACTTC.

This clone appeared a few times. This chain links TRBV15 with TRBJ1-5; the D is unclear. Germline V lookup: CDR1 LNHNV, CDR2 YYDKDF (reference sequence). The length of the CDR3 is 13 residues. V shed 2 bases and J shed 3 bases, with 5 bases lying between them. In DNA, the CDR3 is TGTGCCACCAGCAGACAGACCAATCAGCCCCAGCATTTT. It specifies CATSRQTNQPQHF.

V and J are TRBV29-1 and TRBJ2-5, with D perhaps matching TRBD2 (6 bases). The J call may be incorrect, as the DNA end agrees better with TRBJ2-7. This CDR3 is built from 14 residues. CDR1 is SQVTM, CDR2 ANQGSEA, per germline. The CDR3: CSVGGGGTGYEQYF. CDR3 DNA sequence: TGCAGCGTTGGGGGAGGTGGGACTGGGTACGAGCAGTACTTC.

The rearrangement links TRBV23-1 to TRBJ1-3, with TRBD1 matching over 9 bases. TRBV23-1 is assigned to the ORF class and has an uncertain function. The CDR3 consists of 17 residues. The ends lost 2 bases at V and 7 bases at J; junction bases unmatched: 12. CDR3 bases: TGCGCCAGCAGTCAAATACCGGGACAGGGCATCGGTAACACCATATATTTT. Amino acid sequence: CASSQIPGQGIGNTIYF.

J is TRBJ2-5 and V is TRBV7-9; TRBD2 might be the D (5 bases). Germline V gene sequence: CDR1 SEHNR, CDR2 FQNEAQ (reference sequence). Deletions cut 2 bases from V and 5 bases from J, with 12 bases between. CDR3 size: 14 residues. CDR3 in amino acids: CASSLHGRGETQYF. In DNA, the CDR3 is TGTGCCAGCAGCTTACACGGAAGAGGGGAGACCCAGTACTTC.

This clone was observed a single time. Other DNA sequences in this sample translate to the same CDR3. The chain is built from TRBV6-6 and TRBJ2-1; TRBD2 matches 7 bases. V trimming: 0 bases; J trimming: 7 bases; junction bases outside the gene matches: 0. Per the germline V gene, CDR1 is MNHNY and CDR2 is SVGAGI (reference sequence). The CDR3 contains 13 residues. The CDR3 sequence: CASSYSSGNEQFF. CDR3 bases: TGTGCCAGCAGTTACTCTAGCGGGAATGAGCAGTTCTTC.

This clone has just a few counts. The gene calls are TRBV20-1 and TRBJ1-1; D is possibly TRBD1 (5 bases). The ends were cut back, 6 bases at V and 5 bases at J, with 10 bases in the middle. The CDR3 length is 11 residues. Per the germline V gene, CDR1 is DFQATT and CDR2 is SNEGSKA (reference sequence). The CDR3 DNA sequence: TGCAGTGCCCCCAGGGAGACTGAAGCTTTCTTT. This translates into CSAPRETEAFF.

The chain has TRBV7-9 and TRBJ1-1, with 8 bases aligning to TRBD1. Trimming cost V 3 bases and J 1 base; bases outside gene matches: 10. The CDR3 runs to 17 residues. Germline assignment: CDR1 SEHNR and CDR2 FQNEAQ (reference sequence). CDR3 nucleotide sequence: TGTGCCAGCAGCTTCTCCGGGACAGGAGCAGCGAACACTGAAGCTTTCTTT. Amino acid sequence: CASSFSGTGAANTEAFF.

V and J are TRBV28 and TRBJ2-7; 8 bases are a match to TRBD1. Germline-derived CDR1 and CDR2 are MDHEN and SYDVKM. V trimming: 3 bases; J trimming: 6 bases; junction bases outside the gene matches: 7. The CDR3 has 14 residues. Here the CDR3 DNA reads TGTGCCAGCAGTTTGGACAGGGTTTCCCTCGAGCAGTACTTC. Its translation: CASSLDRVSLEQYF.

The V call is TRBV28, the J call TRBJ1-1; 7 positions agree with TRBD1. The CDR3 sequence is 14 residues long. CDR1 is MDHEN and CDR2 is SYDVKM in the germline V gene. V lost 6 bases to trimming and J lost 9 bases; unmatched junction nucleotides: 13. The CDR3 coding sequence is TGTGCCAGCAGAAACGACAGGGCCTTTCAACAAGCTTTCTTT. Protein: CASRNDRAFQQAFF.

The CDR3 DNA follows: TGTGCCAGCAGTTACACGCCGGGACACAAGGGGCAGCCCCAGCATTTT. Translation gives CASSYTPGHKGQPQHF. This chain uses TRBV6-6 with TRBJ1-5; a weak D match, TRBD1 (6 bases). This CDR3 has 16 amino acids. Looked up from germline, CDR1 is MNHNY and CDR2 is SVGAGI (reference sequence). V was trimmed by 2 bases and J by 7 bases, leaving 18 bases between them.